A selection of T cell receptor beta chains follows, all from one sample in a study of cytomegalovirus exposure and HLA in healthy donors. Repertoires were generated with immunoSEQ multiplex PCR, while TCRdb's copy carries only in-frame clones and drops some. Here the sample spans approximately 280,000 clones, approximately 90% being singletons. The sample comprised PBMCs. The receptor set was obtained from a woman between 18 and 29 years old in good health and CMV-seronegative. The CDR3 runs from the conserved cysteine through the conserved F or W. A D gene is named only where the DNA matches it firmly. Clone size is given for some rows only: seen once, a few or many times, or a class if the clone is expanded.

clone size	J gene	CDR3 length	D gene	V gene	CDR3 protein	CDR3 DNA
-	TRBJ2-5	18	TRBD2	TRBV9	CASSVAPSGGVSGETQYF	TGTGCCAGCAGCGTAGCCCCTAGCGGGGGGGTTTCAGGAGAGACCCAGTACTTC
-	TRBJ1-1	13	-	TRBV4-1	CASSQASQGQAFF	TGCGCCAGCAGCCAGGCGTCACAGGGACAAGCTTTCTTT
-	TRBJ2-7	12	-	TRBV27	CASSSRSYEQYF	TGTGCCAGCAGTTCCCGCTCCTACGAGCAGTACTTC
-	TRBJ2-1	15	TRBD2	TRBV7-2	CASSSLARGNNEQFF	TGTGCCAGCAGCTCACTAGCGCGAGGTAACAATGAGCAGTTCTTC
-	TRBJ1-1	13	-	TRBV10-1	CASSEGANTEAFF	TGCGCCAGCAGTGAGGGGGCGAACACTGAAGCTTTCTTT
-	TRBJ1-3	15	-	TRBV9	CASSAGGFSGNTIYF	TGTGCCAGCAGTGCGGGGGGATTCTCTGGAAACACCATATATTTT
-	TRBJ1-6	17	-	TRBV4-1	CASSQDEGAVYNSPLHF	TGCGCCAGCAGCCAAGATGAGGGAGCGGTCTATAATTCACCCCTCCACTTT
-	TRBJ2-2	14	TRBD2	TRBV29-1	CSVEAGGFGGELFF	TGCAGCGTTGAGGCGGGGGGGTTCGGCGGGGAGCTGTTTTTT
-	TRBJ2-1	12	TRBD2	TRBV10-3	CATAGTSNEQFF	TGTGCCACTGCCGGGACTAGCAATGAGCAGTTCTTC
-	TRBJ2-3	16	TRBD2	TRBV5-1	CASSSVTSGVTDTQYF	TGCGCCAGCAGCTCGGTGACTAGCGGGGTCACAGATACGCAGTATTTT
once	TRBJ1-3	15	-	TRBV9	CASSVVGQGGNTIYF	TGTGCCAGCAGCGTAGTAGGGCAGGGAGGAAACACCATATATTTT
-	TRBJ2-1	16	TRBD1	TRBV5-1	CASSWTGGVSYNEQFF	TGCGCCAGCTCATGGACAGGGGGAGTTTCCTACAATGAGCAGTTCTTC
few	TRBJ2-1	15	TRBD2	TRBV11-2	CASSRGGTKANEQFF	TGTGCCAGCAGCCGCGGGGGGACAAAAGCGAATGAGCAGTTCTTC
-	TRBJ1-5	14	-	TRBV5-6	CASSSNPVDQPQHF	TGTGCCAGCAGCTCAAACCCGGTTGATCAGCCCCAGCATTTT
-	TRBJ1-2	12	-	TRBV27	CASQGQGNGYTF	TGTGCCAGCCAAGGGCAGGGAAATGGCTACACCTTC
-	TRBJ1-2	12	-	TRBV5-1	CASSQDGYGYTF	TGCGCCAGCAGCCAGGATGGCTATGGCTACACCTTC
-	TRBJ1-3	16	-	TRBV9	CASSGQTVSSGNTIYF	TGTGCCAGCAGCGGCCAGACTGTAAGCTCTGGAAACACCATATATTTT
-	TRBJ2-7	15	-	TRBV18	CASSPPESGRYEQYF	TGTGCCAGCTCACCCCCCGAGTCAGGGCGCTACGAGCAGTACTTC
-	TRBJ1-1	14	TRBD1	TRBV11-3	CASSLGTGVTEAFF	TGTGCCAGCAGCCTCGGGACAGGGGTCACTGAAGCTTTCTTT
few	TRBJ1-3	14	-	TRBV13	CASSSRTSGNTIYF	TGTGCCAGCAGCTCCCGGACTTCTGGAAACACCATATATTTT
-	TRBJ2-3	14	-	TRBV30	CAWKQSSSTDTQYF	TGTGCCTGGAAACAGTCATCTAGCACAGATACGCAGTATTTT
once	TRBJ1-1	15	TRBD1	TRBV10-2	CASISVGTGNTEAFF	TGCGCCAGCATCTCTGTAGGGACAGGGAACACTGAAGCTTTCTTT
-	TRBJ2-7	13	-	TRBV10-3	CAISAPGTYEQYF	TGTGCCATCAGTGCCCCCGGTACCTACGAGCAGTACTTC
-	TRBJ2-1	16	-	TRBV9	CASSTWGLSMGNEQFF	TGTGCCAGCAGCACCTGGGGACTCTCAATGGGCAATGAGCAGTTCTTC
-	TRBJ1-2	15	TRBD1	TRBV15	CATSRDRDRDYGYTF	TGTGCCACCAGCAGAGATAGGGACAGGGACTATGGCTACACCTTC
-	TRBJ2-1	15	TRBD1	TRBV7-6	CASSLGQGFNNEQFF	TGTGCCAGCAGCTTGGGACAGGGGTTCAACAATGAGCAGTTCTTC
-	TRBJ2-3	17	TRBD2	TRBV7-3	CASSLTNSGGYTDTQYF	TGTGCCAGCAGCTTAACGAATAGCGGGGGGTACACAGATACGCAGTATTTT